Listed below are T cell receptor beta chains from one sample, sequenced in a study of shared clonotypes between healthy human individuals. Assay: immunoSEQ multiplex PCR; the TCRdb copy retains only in-frame clones and omits some. The table shows roughly 2,000,000 clones, with less than 95% occurring only once. The source material was naive CD8+ T cells sorted from blood. Receptors originate from a man aged 18 to 29 in good health. Both conserved end residues are part of each CDR3. The D gene is left open where the match is weak. Part of the rows lack a size; the others show once, few, many or a class for expanded clones.

cdr3_nt | cdr3_aa | clone_size | j_call | v_call | cdr3_length | d_call
TGCGCCAGTTCCCTTGTGGCTTCTGGCAGGGAGACCCAGTACTTC | CASSLVASGRETQYF | . | TRBJ2-5 | TRBV5-1 | 15 | .
TGTGCCAGCAGCTTGGGTTTCGGATCCTACGAGCAGTACTTC | CASSLGFGSYEQYF | . | TRBJ2-7 | TRBV5-4 | 14 | .
TGTGCCAGCAGCTCGGGTATCGGGTCCTACAATGAGCAGTTCTTC | CASSSGIGSYNEQFF | . | TRBJ2-1 | TRBV7-9 | 15 | .
TGTGCCAGCAGTGAGTTTACAGGTCTCACCGGGGAGCTGTTTTTT | CASSEFTGLTGELFF | . | TRBJ2-2 | TRBV25-1 | 15 | .
TGTGCCAGCAGCTACCGGACAGTCGAGCAGTACTTC | CASSYRTVEQYF | . | TRBJ2-7 | TRBV7-9 | 12 | .
TGTGCCAGCAGTTTGGACCCCCTGGCCTCTGGAAACACCATATATTTT | CASSLDPLASGNTIYF | . | TRBJ1-3 | TRBV28 | 16 | .
TGTGCCAGCAGTCAGATAGGGGGCCCGAACACCGGGGAGCTGTTTTTT | CASSQIGGPNTGELFF | . | TRBJ2-2 | TRBV27 | 16 | TRBD1
TGTGCCAGCAGCCAAGAGTCCCTTAGATATGGAAACACCATATATTTT | CASSQESLRYGNTIYF | many | TRBJ1-3 | TRBV4-2 | 16 | .
TGTGCCAGCAGCTTGGGGTTGGGGACCGGGGAGCTGTTTTTT | CASSLGLGTGELFF | . | TRBJ2-2 | TRBV7-2 | 14 | .
TGCGCCAGCAGCCAAGATCGGGCTTTCCTTGGAAACACCATATATTTT | CASSQDRAFLGNTIYF | . | TRBJ1-3 | TRBV4-3 | 16 | .
TGTGCCAGCAGCGGGAGACAGGGTAGCGACACTGAAGCTTTCTTT | CASSGRQGSDTEAFF | . | TRBJ1-1 | TRBV13 | 15 | TRBD1
TGCGCCAGCAGCCAAGAGGAGGGACAAATCTATGGCTACACCTTC | CASSQEEGQIYGYTF | . | TRBJ1-2 | TRBV4-3 | 15 | .
TGCGCCAGCAGCCAAGGCCAGCAGGGCTACGAGCAGTACTTC | CASSQGQQGYEQYF | . | TRBJ2-7 | TRBV4-3 | 14 | .
TGCGCCAGCAGCCAAGAAACTAGCGGGGGAAACATTCAGTACTTC | CASSQETSGGNIQYF | . | TRBJ2-4 | TRBV4-1 | 15 | TRBD2
TGTGCCAGCAACGGGGAGGGGCAAGAGACCCAGTACTTC | CASNGEGQETQYF | once | TRBJ2-5 | TRBV9 | 13 | TRBD2
TGTGCCAGCAGCACACAAATGGGGGCTTTGGCCTATAATGAAAAACTGTTTTTT | CASSTQMGALAYNEKLFF | . | TRBJ1-4 | TRBV7-3 | 18 | .
TGTGCCAGTAGTATCATGGGTGGCTACACCTTC | CASSIMGGYTF | once | TRBJ1-2 | TRBV19 | 11 | .
TGTGCCAGCAGTCTCCCCCTAGCGGGGGGAGAACAAGAGACCCAGTACTTC | CASSLPLAGGEQETQYF | . | TRBJ2-5 | TRBV28 | 17 | TRBD2
TGTGCCAGCAGACCGGGACTGATCTCCTACGAGCAGTACTTC | CASRPGLISYEQYF | . | TRBJ2-7 | TRBV7-9 | 14 | .
TGTGCCAGCAGCTTTACAGGGACAGGGGCAACTAATGAAAAACTGTTTTTT | CASSFTGTGATNEKLFF | . | TRBJ1-4 | TRBV5-4 | 17 | TRBD1
TGTGCCAGCAGCTCACACAGGGTCGGGTACGAGCAGTACTTC | CASSSHRVGYEQYF | . | TRBJ2-7 | TRBV9 | 14 | .
TGCGCCAGCAGCGGTGGGACTAGCGGGAGTTTTAGCGGGGAGCTGTTTTTT | CASSGGTSGSFSGELFF | . | TRBJ2-2 | TRBV5-1 | 17 | TRBD2
TGTGCCAGCGGCGGGGGATCCTACGAGCAGTACTTC | CASGGGSYEQYF | . | TRBJ2-7 | TRBV7-9 | 12 | TRBD2
TGCGCCAGCACCCTCACCGATTCCAGGGCGGTTCAAGAGACCCAGTACTTC | CASTLTDSRAVQETQYF | . | TRBJ2-5 | TRBV5-1 | 17 | .
TGTGCCAGCAGCTTAGTGGGGGCTCCCTTACAAGAGACCCAGTACTTC | CASSLVGAPLQETQYF | . | TRBJ2-5 | TRBV7-6 | 16 | .
TGTGCCAGCAGCTACAGGGGCTCTGGAAACACCATATATTTT | CASSYRGSGNTIYF | . | TRBJ1-3 | TRBV5-4 | 14 | TRBD1
TGTGCCAGCAGCTTTACTAGCGGGACAGCAGATACGCAGTATTTT | CASSFTSGTADTQYF | . | TRBJ2-3 | TRBV7-9 | 15 | TRBD2
TGTGCCAGCAGCTTGGCGGCTAGCGGGAGCCTCTCCTACGAGCAGTACTTC | CASSLAASGSLSYEQYF | . | TRBJ2-7 | TRBV5-6 | 17 | TRBD2
TGTGCCAGCAGCTTAGCGCTAGCCCAATACAATGAGCAGTTCTTC | CASSLALAQYNEQFF | . | TRBJ2-1 | TRBV7-8 | 15 | .
TGTGCCAGCAGCTTAACAACTAATGAAAAACTGTTTTTT | CASSLTTNEKLFF | few | TRBJ1-4 | TRBV11-2 | 13 | .
TGTGCCAGCAGCGTAGCGGGATCCGGGTCGGAGACCCAGTACTTC | CASSVAGSGSETQYF | . | TRBJ2-5 | TRBV9 | 15 | .
TGCGCCAGCAGCCCCCGGGACGGAACCTACGAGCAGTACTTC | CASSPRDGTYEQYF | . | TRBJ2-7 | TRBV4-1 | 14 | .
TGTGCCAGCAGTTACGGGGCGGGAGATTGGGTGCAGTACTTC | CASSYGAGDWVQYF | . | TRBJ2-7 | TRBV6-5 | 14 | TRBD2
TGCGCCAGCAGCCGTACCGAATCCTACAATGAGCAGTTCTTC | CASSRTESYNEQFF | . | TRBJ2-1 | TRBV5-1 | 14 | .
TGTGCCAGTGGTAGCGGCACAGATACGCAGTATTTT | CASGSGTDTQYF | . | TRBJ2-3 | TRBV19 | 12 | .
TGTGCCAGCAGCTTAAGGGACTCGTACTACGAGCAGTACTTC | CASSLRDSYYEQYF | . | TRBJ2-7 | TRBV13 | 14 | .
TGTGCCAGCAGTTTCAGCCTAGCGTCGATTGAGGATACGCAGTATTTT | CASSFSLASIEDTQYF | . | TRBJ2-3 | TRBV27 | 16 | .
TGTGCCAGCAGCCCCGAGCGCCTACCCTTGGGTACCGGGGAGCTGTTTTTT | CASSPERLPLGTGELFF | . | TRBJ2-2 | TRBV5-8 | 17 | .
TGTGCCAGCAGCTTGGCAGGGGGCTATGGAGAATTTGGCACTGAAGCTTTCTTT | CASSLAGGYGEFGTEAFF | . | TRBJ1-1 | TRBV5-6 | 18 | TRBD1
TGTGCCAGCAGTCCAACACAACAGGGGAACTATGGCTACACCTTC | CASSPTQQGNYGYTF | . | TRBJ1-2 | TRBV27 | 15 | TRBD1
TGTGCAGTGGGCCCCGCGGATAATTCACCCCTCCACTTT | CAVGPADNSPLHF | . | TRBJ1-6 | TRBV6-5 | 13 | .
TGCGCCAGCAGTGTGATTGTTGGCGAGCAGTACTTC | CASSVIVGEQYF | . | TRBJ2-7 | TRBV10-2 | 12 | .
TGTGCCAGCAGCTTAAAGGGGCCCGCGGGCGAGCAGTACTTC | CASSLKGPAGEQYF | once | TRBJ2-7 | TRBV13 | 14 | .
TGTGCCAGCTCCACTGCCGGGGACAGGGTAAACGAGCAGTACTTC | CASSTAGDRVNEQYF | . | TRBJ2-7 | TRBV18 | 15 | TRBD1